This T cell receptor (beta chain) was obtained from a study of cytomegalovirus exposure and HLA in healthy donors. Study conclusions and caveats: It was reported that TCR beta sequences correctly inferred the HLA-A and HLA-B alleles for most subjects.

Turning to this clone: What it recognizes is unknown.

This PCR relied on a set of 60 Vbeta primers and 13 Jbeta primers. The protocol was immunoSEQ multiplex PCR, while the TCRdb copy is restricted to in-frame clones and leaves out a portion. The table records around 150,000 clones, 76% of them present only once. In nominal health when sampled, donors likely had unrecorded immune exposures nonetheless. This CDR3 is 19 amino acids long. CDR1 and CDR2 (germline): MGHRA, YSYEKL. Unmatched junction bases numbered 14, after V lost 0 bases and J lost 3 bases. This rearrangement joins TRBV4-1 to TRBJ2-7; TRBD2 agrees at 10 bases. Specimen: PBMCs. The TCR sequence derives from a woman aged 35 to 49 in good health and CMV-seronegative. CDR3 DNA: TGCGCCAGCAGCCAAGATCTGTCCAGCGGGAGGGCCGGGGACTACGAGCAGTACTTC. This sequence encodes CASSQDLSSGRAGDYEQYF.